This TCR beta chain appears in the sequencing data of a study of cytomegalovirus exposure and HLA in healthy donors. Trimming shortened V by 1 base and J by 6 bases, and 15 bases separated the two germline ends. Germline CDR1 is MGHRA and CDR2 is YSYEKL. CDR3 length: 15 residues. With 60 Vbeta and 13 Jbeta primers, the PCR was carried out. Per the original data handling: In a later analysis, of 84 million or so unique beta chains, roughly 10 million appeared in at least two donors. Sequencing used immunoSEQ multiplex PCR; TCRdb keeps in-frame clones, though not all of them. From that table come the V and J calls and clone size; the DNA was used to work out D and trimming. Here the sample spans approximately 160,000 clones, approximately 72% being singletons. On this clone itself: Its antigen is as yet unknown.

Broader study findings: Analysis was performed later, and it showed HLA-associated TCR beta chains to be more clonally expanded than equally common others.

The rearrangement uses TRBV4-1 and TRBJ1-1; no reliable D call. The sequencing sample was made of PBMCs. This TCR was sampled from a man between 18 and 29 years old in good health and CMV-seronegative. The CDR3 nucleotides are TGCGCCAGCAGCCAAGCATTTATTCCCGGAGCTGAAGCTTTCTTT. This translates into CASSQAFIPGAEAFF.